Included here is one T cell receptor beta chain sequence, with context. This clone was observed at least ten times. Its antigen is not yet known. Per-nucleotide qualities are absent, and no much larger clonotype sits a single base away. The germline V gene supplies CDR1 SGHTS and CDR2 YDEGEE. Cut back by 4 bases and 9 bases, the V and J ends lie 13 bases apart. The CDR3, cysteine through phenylalanine, is 13 amino acids long. The sequence is cut down to CDR3 DNA, 39 bases in frame from base 1. Before undergoing thyroid surgery, none of the patients had been given any kind of treatment. Using T-cell receptor beta sequencing, the study looked back at clinical samples from patients collected from the early 2010s to the late 2010s. The data derive from a study of metastatic and nonmetastatic thyroid tumors (dated by TCRdb to the early 2020s). General notes on the study: Repertoires were compared across peripheral blood and tumor or nodule tissue samples from malignant and benign thyroid patients. Here is what the overall study found, with its caveats: TCR beta diversity was reported as significantly higher in malignant tumors than in benign nodules, in both blood and tumor samples.

Receptors were amplified or captured by PCR. TCRdb shows the sequencer as Illumina HiSeq 4000. High-throughput sequencing was used to profile the TCR beta-chain CDR3 region of each patient. The paper's processing steps were these. Drawing on CDR3 differences between clinicopathological groups, the researchers built a classifier meant to tell apart patients with distant-metastatic papillary thyroid cancer. The Shannon index was used to assess repertoire diversity, and the Morisita-Horn index was used to assess tumor-blood repertoire similarity. TCRdb reran the public reads through fastp at Q25 and MiXCR, keeping productive beta chains. The V and J calls follow TCRdb's processing rather than the paper's. The sample profile shows more than 65,000 clones; approximately 15% of them were found once. The top ten clones comprise approximately 7% of the sample.

This receptor was obtained from a male donor with papillary thyroid cancer or a benign thyroid nodule (not recorded which). Some clones in this sample may be carry-over from other donors' samples. The sequence joins TRBV5-8 to TRBJ2-2; the D segment is perhaps TRBD1 or TRBD2, each sharing 5 matched bases. Sample: blood. The CDR3 sequence is CASSQGRNRELFF. The sequenced DNA: TGTGCCAGCAGCCAGGGACGTAACCGGGAGCTGTTTTTT.